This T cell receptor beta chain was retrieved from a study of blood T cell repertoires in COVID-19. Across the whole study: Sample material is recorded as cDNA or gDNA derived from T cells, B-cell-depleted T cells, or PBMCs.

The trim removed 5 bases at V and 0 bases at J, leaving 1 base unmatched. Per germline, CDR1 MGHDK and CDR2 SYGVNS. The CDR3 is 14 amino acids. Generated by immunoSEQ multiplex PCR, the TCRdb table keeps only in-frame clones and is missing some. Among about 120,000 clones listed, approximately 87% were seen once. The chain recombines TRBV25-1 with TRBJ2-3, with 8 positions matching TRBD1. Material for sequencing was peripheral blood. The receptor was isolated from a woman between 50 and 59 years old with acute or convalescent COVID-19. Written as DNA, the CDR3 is TGTGCCAGCAGTAGACAGGGGAGCACAGATACGCAGTATTTT. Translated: CASSRQGSTDTQYF.